The T cell receptor (beta chain) under discussion was sequenced for a study of control samples from healthy donors and cancer patients. The table came from immunoSEQ multiplex PCR; TCRdb's copy has only in-frame clones and leaves some out. The data contain roughly 20,000 clones, roughly 85% of them singletons. This clone was seen only a few times. Trimming cost V 4 bases and J 5 bases; bases outside gene matches: 6. The V gene's germline CDR1 is SGHRS and CDR2 YFSETQ. This CDR3 has 15 residues. The source material was PBMCs. This TCR derives from an elderly man with head and neck cancer. J is TRBJ1-6 and V is TRBV5-1, with 7 bases fitting TRBD1. The CDR3 here is CASSAGTVHNSPLHF. CDR3 DNA sequence: TGCGCCAGCAGCGCCGGGACAGTTCATAATTCACCCCTCCACTTT.